This paragraph covers one T cell receptor (beta chain) sequence. Original data processing: By means of reference gene primer amplification, nucleated cell counts were estimated. TCRdb's table, derived via immunoSEQ multiplex PCR, lists solely in-frame clones and lacks some. That table supplies the V and J calls and clone size; D and trimming were determined from the DNA. The sample records about 59,000 clones, more than 75% being singletons. The data originate from a study of blood T cell repertoires in COVID-19. About the study: Italy, Spain and the United States were the sources of the convalescent and acute COVID-19 samples. Sample material is recorded as cDNA or gDNA derived from T cells, B-cell-depleted T cells, or PBMCs.

The V end lost 5 bases, the J end lost 10 bases, and 23 bases lay between the germline ends. Looked up from germline, CDR1 is SGHRS and CDR2 is YFSETQ. The CDR3 spans 15 residues. Sequences were obtained from peripheral blood. This sequence joins TRBV5-1 and TRBJ2-3; possible D gene TRBD2, 5 bases. This clonotype was sampled from a man aged 55 to 70 with acute or convalescent COVID-19. This chain's CDR3 is CASRPDTAAGSAQYF. The CDR3 bases are TGCGCCAGCAGACCAGACACGGCGGCTGGGAGTGCGCAGTATTTT.